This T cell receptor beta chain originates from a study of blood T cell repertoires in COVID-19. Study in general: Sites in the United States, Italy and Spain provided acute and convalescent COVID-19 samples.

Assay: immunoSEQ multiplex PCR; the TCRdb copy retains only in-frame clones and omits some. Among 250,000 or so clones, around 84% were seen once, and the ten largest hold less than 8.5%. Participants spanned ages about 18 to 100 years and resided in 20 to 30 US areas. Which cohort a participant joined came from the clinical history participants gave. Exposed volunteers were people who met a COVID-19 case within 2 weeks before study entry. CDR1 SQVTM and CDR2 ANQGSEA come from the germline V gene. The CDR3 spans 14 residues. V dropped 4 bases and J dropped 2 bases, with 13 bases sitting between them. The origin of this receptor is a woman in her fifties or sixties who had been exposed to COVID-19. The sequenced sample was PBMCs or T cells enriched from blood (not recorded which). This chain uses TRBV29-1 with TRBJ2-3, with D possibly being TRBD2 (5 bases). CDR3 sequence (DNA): TGCAGCGTTGGGTTTTCGGGAACCACAGATACGCAGTATTTT. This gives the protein CSVGFSGTTDTQYF.